This T cell receptor (beta chain) comes out of a study of technical replicates of blood from several donors (dated by TCRdb to about 2017). Library generation was performed with the immunoSEQ multiplex PCR assay. TCRdb carries this immuneACCESS record with in-frame sequences only. Its versions omit some clonotypes, under half of them owing to an unresolved V gene in the studies checked, with the rest unexplained. In this sample the table shows over 70,000 clones, about nine tenths of which occur a single time. 0.4% to 0.5% of the sample rests with the top ten. To note about this clone: The antigen it binds to is not known. The input lacks base qualities; no much larger clone sits a single base away.

Based on the germline V gene, the CDR1 and CDR2 sequences are ENHRY and SYGVKD. From the cysteine through the phenylalanine, the CDR3 covers 15 amino acids. Of the read, only the CDR3 DNA is kept; its 45 bases are in frame from base 1. V is trimmed back by 0 bases and J by 6 bases, and the junction contains 5 bases that no gene match accounts for. Specimen: T cells isolated from PBMCs. The chain joins TRBV10-3 to TRBJ2-5; TRBD1 matches 9 bases in the middle. The TCR sequence derives from a human donor in good health. In nucleotide form, the sequence is TGTGCCATCAGTGAGTCGGACAGGGGAGGACAGACCCAGTACTTC. It encodes CAISESDRGGQTQYF.